A few counts support the clone carrying this T cell receptor (beta chain). Its antigen is undetermined. This sample is part of a study of T cell repertoires in cytomegalovirus infection. In the study overall: Epitope selection comprised recently identified HLA-C-restricted CMV epitopes and well-studied HLA-B-restricted CMV epitopes. TCR beta signatures that were public indicated CMV infection and matching HLA type. General study findings and limits: Dominating the ex vivo response were HLA-C-restricted CMV-specific TCR beta clonotypes. The study identified carriers of CMV plus the relevant HLA from cumulative public TCR beta family frequency.

The CDR3 spans 16 residues. The junction had 4 bases not matched to a gene; V was cut back by 1 base and J by 2 bases. From germline, CDR1 is SGHVS and CDR2 FNYEAQ. TCRdb analysed the reads with MiXCR anew, one entry per CDR3 protein. The data contain approximately 730,000 distinct CDR3 sequences, around 31% of them singletons. The sequencing used cultured PBMCs, collected from culture after CMV antigen stimulation. This sequence was found in a human donor in good health (CMV status not recorded). Some clones in this sample may be carry-over from other donors' samples. The chain uses TRBV7-6 and TRBJ2-7, with 11 bases aligning to TRBD1. CDR3 nucleotide sequence: TGTGCCAGCAGCTTAGTCCCGGGACAGGGGGCCTACGAGCAGTACTTC. Protein product: CASSLVPGQGAYEQYF.